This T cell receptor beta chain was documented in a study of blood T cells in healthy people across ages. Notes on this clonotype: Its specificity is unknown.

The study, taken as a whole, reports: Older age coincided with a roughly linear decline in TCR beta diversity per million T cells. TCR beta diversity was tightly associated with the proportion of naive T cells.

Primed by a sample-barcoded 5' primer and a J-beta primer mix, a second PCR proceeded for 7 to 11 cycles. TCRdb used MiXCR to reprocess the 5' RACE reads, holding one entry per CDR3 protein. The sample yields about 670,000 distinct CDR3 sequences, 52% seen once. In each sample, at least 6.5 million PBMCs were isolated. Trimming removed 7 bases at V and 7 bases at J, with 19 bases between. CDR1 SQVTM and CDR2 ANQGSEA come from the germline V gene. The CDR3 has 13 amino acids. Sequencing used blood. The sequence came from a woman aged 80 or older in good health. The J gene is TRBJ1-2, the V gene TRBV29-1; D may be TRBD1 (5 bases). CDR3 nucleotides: TGCAGCGCCTCCCTGGGGGGGATGAGTGGCTACACCTTC. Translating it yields CSASLGGMSGYTF. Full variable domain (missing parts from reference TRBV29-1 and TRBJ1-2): SAVISQKPSRDICQRGTSLTIQCQVDSQVTMMFWYRQQPGQSLTLIATANQGSEATYESGFVIDKFPISRPNLTFSTLTVSNMSPEDSSIYLCSASLGGMSGYTFGSGTRLTVV.